The present TCR beta chain was sequenced within a study of T cell clonotyping in hematopoietic cell transplantation. Study results and caveats: Broader posttransplant TCR repertoire diversity was predicted by graft donor and pretransplant recipient Inverse Simpson Index values.

The germline gives CDR1 GTSNPN, CDR2 SVGIG (reference sequence). V was cut by 2 bases and J by 3 bases, with 14 bases left in between. The CDR3 covers 14 residues. Only a few counts were recorded for this clone. Its antigen is undetermined. Repertoires were generated with immunoSEQ multiplex PCR, while TCRdb's copy carries only in-frame clones and drops some. Of about 12,000 clones in the sample, about half were seen once. Sequencing input: peripheral blood mononuclear cells. The receptor was isolated from a man between 45 and 60 years old in good health. Some clones in this sample may be carry-over from other donors' samples. J is TRBJ2-7 and V is TRBV30; a weak D match, TRBD1 (6 bases). The CDR3 DNA is TGTGCCTGGAGTCCCCCGGGACAACTCTACGAGCAGTACTTC. Protein product: CAWSPPGQLYEQYF.